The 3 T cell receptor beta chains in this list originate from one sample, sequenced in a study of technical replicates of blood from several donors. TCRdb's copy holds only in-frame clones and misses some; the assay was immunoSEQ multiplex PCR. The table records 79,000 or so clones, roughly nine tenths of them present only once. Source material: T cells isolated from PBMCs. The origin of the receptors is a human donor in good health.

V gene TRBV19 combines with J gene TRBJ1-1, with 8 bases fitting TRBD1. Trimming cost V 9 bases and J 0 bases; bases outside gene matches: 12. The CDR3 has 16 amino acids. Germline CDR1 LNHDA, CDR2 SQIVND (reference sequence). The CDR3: CASSQGADFMNTEAFF. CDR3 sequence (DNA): TGTGCCAGCAGCCAGGGGGCGGATTTTATGAACACTGAAGCTTTCTTT.

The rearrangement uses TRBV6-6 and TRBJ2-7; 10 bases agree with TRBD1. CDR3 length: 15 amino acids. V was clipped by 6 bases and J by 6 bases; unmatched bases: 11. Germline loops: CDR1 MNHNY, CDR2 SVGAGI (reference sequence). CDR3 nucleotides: TGTGCCAGCAGAAACCGGGACAGGGGATTCGGCGAGCAGTACTTC. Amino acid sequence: CASRNRDRGFGEQYF.

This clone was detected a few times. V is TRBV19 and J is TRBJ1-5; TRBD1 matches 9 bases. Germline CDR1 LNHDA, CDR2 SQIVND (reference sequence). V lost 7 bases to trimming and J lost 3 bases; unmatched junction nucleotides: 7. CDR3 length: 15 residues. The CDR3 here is CASTRDRADNQPQHF. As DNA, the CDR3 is TGTGCCAGTACCCGGGACAGGGCTGACAATCAGCCCCAGCATTTT. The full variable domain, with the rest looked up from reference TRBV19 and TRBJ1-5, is DGGITQSPKYLFRKEGQNVTLSCEQNLNHDAMYWYRQDPGQGLRLIYYSQIVNDFQKGDIAEGYSVSREKKESFPLTVTSAQKNPTAFYLCASTRDRADNQPQHFGDGTRLSIL.